These T cell receptor beta chains were read from a single sample in a study of graft-versus-host responses after intestinal transplantation. Profiled with immunoSEQ multiplex PCR; TCRdb holds only in-frame clones, not every one. This table holds about 97,000 clones, about nine tenths found once. This sample comprised PBMCs, obtained 450 to 480 days after intestinal transplant. These receptors were obtained from a human patient who received an intestinal transplant, so some T cells may come from the graft donor. The CDR3 runs from the conserved cysteine through the conserved F or W. D genes are given only for firm matches. A row's size may be missing; if present it is once, few, many or a size class.

TRBD2	NA	TRBV5-4	TRBJ2-5	TGTGCCAGCAGCTTGAAGCTGACTAGCGGGGGAGAGACCCAGTACTTC	CASSLKLTSGGETQYF
TRBD1	NA	TRBV7-9	TRBJ1-1	TGTGCCAGCAGCGGAGAGGGGCAGGGGGCTGAAGCTTTCTTT	CASSGEGQGAEAFF
NA	few	TRBV6-1	TRBJ1-2	TGTGCCACCGGACAGAACTATGGCTACACCTTC	CATGQNYGYTF
NA	once	TRBV7-2	TRBJ2-4	TGTGCCAGCAGCGAAAGTTCTGGTCCCATTCAGTACTTC	CASSESSGPIQYF
NA	NA	TRBV7-6	TRBJ2-5	TGTGCCAGCAGCTTAGAACAGCCCCCGGTTGTGCAGTACTTC	CASSLEQPPVVQYF
NA	NA	TRBV11-1	TRBJ2-3	TGTGCCAGCAGCTTCAGGGCTAGAAGCACAGATACGCAGTATTTT	CASSFRARSTDTQYF
NA	NA	TRBV5-1	TRBJ1-1	TGCGCCAGCAGCCCCGGGCCAGGGAACACTGAAGCTTTCTTT	CASSPGPGNTEAFF
NA	NA	TRBV6-5	TRBJ1-1	TGTGCCAGCAGTTATGCAGGGAACACTGAAGCTTTCTTT	CASSYAGNTEAFF
NA	NA	TRBV6-5	TRBJ1-5	TGTGCCAGCAGTTACACGAGGGCAGCTACCAATCAGCCCCAGCATTTT	CASSYTRAATNQPQHF
TRBD1	NA	TRBV7-9	TRBJ1-2	TGTGCCAGCAGCCCCGGCGCGGGACAGGGTAGGGGCTACACCTTC	CASSPGAGQGRGYTF